Included here is one T cell receptor (beta chain) sequence, with context. Its antigen is not known. The CDR3 extends over 13 amino acids. The V and J ends lost 2 bases and 5 bases, in that order; junction bases with no gene match: 3. Germline values: CDR1 GTSNPN, CDR2 SVGIG (reference sequence). The data were obtained in a study of cytomegalovirus exposure and HLA in healthy donors. The primer mix had 60 Vbeta and 13 Jbeta primers. The method was immunoSEQ multiplex PCR; TCRdb's version includes in-frame clones alone and lacks a portion of them. The sample includes under 75,000 clones. Among the donors, all were healthy bone marrow donors. Notes on the study in general: The authors considered a cluster of highly shared sequence variants likely to be a sequencing artifact. As immune exposure information, only CMV serostatus was available. Specificity of three CMV-associated chains for CMV antigens was verified in vitro.

The chain carries TRBV30 and TRBJ1-5; 7 bases are shared with TRBD1. Source material: PBMCs. The origin of this receptor is a female donor in good health and CMV-seropositive. CDR3 loop: CAWSTGVDQPQHF. In nucleotides, the CDR3 is TGTGCCTGGAGTACAGGGGTCGATCAGCCCCAGCATTTT.